These 6 T cell receptor beta chains share one sample of origin, sequenced in a study of blood T cell repertoires in COVID-19. The assay was immunoSEQ multiplex PCR, and TCRdb's table has in-frame clones only and misses some. In the table there are roughly 450,000 clones, about nine tenths of which are singletons. The sequenced sample consisted of PBMCs or T cells enriched from blood (not recorded which). The source is a man aged 18 to 29 who had recovered from COVID-19.

For this clone: This sample includes further DNA sequences coding for the same CDR3. This chain joins TRBV12-3 or TRBV12-4 and TRBJ1-2; TRBD1 agrees at 8 bases. The CDR3 extends over 13 amino acids. V dropped 8 bases and J dropped 5; count of bases not matched to a gene: 7. CDR3 in amino acids: CASGTGGGYGYTF. The CDR3 nucleotides read TGTGCCAGCGGTACAGGGGGTGGTTATGGCTACACCTTC.

This chain uses TRBV11-2 with TRBJ2-1; 7 bases line up with TRBD2. The CDR3 is 15 amino acids. Germline loops: CDR1 SGHAT, CDR2 FQNNGV. Trimming at V came to 5 bases and at J to 6 bases, leaving 10 bases not matched to a gene. CDR3 in DNA: TGTGCCAGCAGCCGGGAAGCGGGAACGGGCAATGAGCAGTTCTTC. Amino acid sequence: CASSREAGTGNEQFF.

J is TRBJ2-1 and V is TRBV27, with a weak D call TRBD1 (6 bases). Germline V gene lookup returns CDR1 MNHEY and CDR2 SMNVEV (reference sequence). The CDR3 totals 15 residues. V was pared by 3 bases and J by 8 bases, with 17 bases between. CDR3 amino acids: CASSFILSAGDEQFF. CDR3 in DNA: TGTGCCAGCAGTTTCATACTTTCGGCAGGGGATGAGCAGTTCTTC.

This rearrangement joins TRBV10-3 to TRBJ2-2; maybe TRBD2 (7 bases). The CDR3 is made up of 15 amino acids. Germline assignment: CDR1 ENHRY and CDR2 SYGVKD. With 2 bases removed from V and 4 bases from J, the gap between germline ends came to 11 bases. Here the CDR3 DNA reads TGTGCCATCAGTGAGAGCGGGACAACCACCGGGGAGCTGTTTTTT. Its protein is CAISESGTTTGELFF.

The rearrangement links TRBV19 to TRBJ2-1; 7 positions match TRBD1. This CDR3 contains 11 residues. Germline-derived CDR1 and CDR2 are LNHDA and SQIVND (reference sequence). V shed 10 bases and J 7 bases; nucleotides not matched to a gene: 4. CDR3 DNA: TGTGCCACCTCGACAGGGAATGAGCAGTTCTTC. This translates into CATSTGNEQFF.

This chain links TRBV11-2 with TRBJ1-1; D gene ambiguous. The CDR3 covers 15 residues. Deletions cut 3 bases from V and 0 bases from J, with 11 bases between. Germline V gene data show CDR1 as SGHAT and CDR2 as FQNNGV. The chain's CDR3 is CASSFSGNLNTEAFF. The CDR3 DNA is TGTGCCAGCAGCTTTTCGGGGAACCTGAACACTGAAGCTTTCTTT.